This note documents a single T cell receptor (beta chain) sequence. This record comes from a study of cytomegalovirus exposure and HLA in healthy donors. PCR employed 60 Vbeta and 13 Jbeta primers. Per the authors' pipeline: Approximately 86 million unique TCR beta chains, 9 million to 14 million shared, were counted in a later analysis. Measured with immunoSEQ multiplex PCR; TCRdb has only the in-frame clones, and not every one. V and J calls and clone size are given by that table; D and trimming were obtained from the DNA. The table shows over 150,000 clones, with roughly 87% occurring only once. The CDR3 is made up of 16 amino acids. Per germline, CDR1 GTSNPN and CDR2 SVGIG (reference sequence). Losses at the gene ends were 7 bases for V and 1 base for J; bases not matched to a gene: 12.

This chain links TRBV30 with TRBJ2-4, with 8 bases fitting TRBD1. The clonotype originates from a woman aged 25 to 39 in good health and CMV-seronegative. The sequenced sample was PBMCs. The chain's CDR3 is CALSRDRTLAKNIQYF. Written as DNA, the CDR3 is TGTGCCTTGTCCCGGGACAGGACCCTGGCCAAAAACATTCAGTACTTC.